The T cell receptor (beta chain) under discussion was sequenced for a study of prognosis after radiotherapy for stage I lung cancer. The table lists this clonotype with many counts. Amplification of TCR beta CDR3 from genomic DNA used two-round multiplex PCR. TRBV and TRBJ genes each had their own specific primers in first-round PCR. Second-round PCR relied on universal primers. Via MiXCR, TCRdb re-called the multiplex PCR reads, giving one row per CDR3 protein. The sample lists under 20,000 distinct CDR3 sequences, approximately 40% seen once, with approximately 40% in the top ten. CDR1 and CDR2 from the germline V gene are SNHLY and FYNNEI. This CDR3 has 14 residues. V was shortened by 4 bases and J by 4 bases, with 11 bases between the two germline ends.

Specimen: PBMCs, collected before or after stereotactic body radiation therapy (not recorded which). The sequence came from a donor at least 50 years old with non-small cell lung cancer. The chain has TRBV2 and TRBJ1-5; D uncertain. CDR3 DNA: TGTGCCAGCAGTGTCTTCGGCGAGAATCAGCCCCAGCATTTT. This codes for CASSVFGENQPQHF.